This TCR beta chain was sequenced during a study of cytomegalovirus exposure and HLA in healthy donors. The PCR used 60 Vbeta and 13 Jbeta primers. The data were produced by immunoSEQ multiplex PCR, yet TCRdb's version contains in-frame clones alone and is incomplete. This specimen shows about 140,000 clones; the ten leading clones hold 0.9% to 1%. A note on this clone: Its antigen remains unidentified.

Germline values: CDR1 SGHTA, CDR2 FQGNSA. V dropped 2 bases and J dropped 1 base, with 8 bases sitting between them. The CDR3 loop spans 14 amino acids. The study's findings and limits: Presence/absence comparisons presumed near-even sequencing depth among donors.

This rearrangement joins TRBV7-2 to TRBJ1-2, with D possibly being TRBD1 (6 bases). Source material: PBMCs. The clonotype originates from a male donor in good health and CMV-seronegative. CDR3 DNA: TGTGCCAGCAGCTTAAACAGGGATAACTATGGCTACACCTTC. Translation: CASSLNRDNYGYTF. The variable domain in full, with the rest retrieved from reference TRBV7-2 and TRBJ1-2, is GAGVSQSPSNKVTEKGKDVELRCDPISGHTALYWYRQSLGQGLEFLIYFQGNSAPDKSGLPSDRFSAERTGGSVSTLTIQRTQQEDSAVYLCASSLNRDNYGYTFGSGTRLTVV.